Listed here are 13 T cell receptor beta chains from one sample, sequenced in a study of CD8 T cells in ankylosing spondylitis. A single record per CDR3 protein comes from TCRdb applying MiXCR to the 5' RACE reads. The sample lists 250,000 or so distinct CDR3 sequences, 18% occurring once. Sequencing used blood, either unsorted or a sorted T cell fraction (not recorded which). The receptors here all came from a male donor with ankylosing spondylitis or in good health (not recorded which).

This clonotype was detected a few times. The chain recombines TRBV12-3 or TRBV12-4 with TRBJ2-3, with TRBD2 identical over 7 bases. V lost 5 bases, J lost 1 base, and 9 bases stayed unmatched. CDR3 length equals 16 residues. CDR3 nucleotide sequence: TGTGCCAGCAGTCCCGCGCATACTAGCGGCACAGATACGCAGTATTTT. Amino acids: CASSPAHTSGTDTQYF.

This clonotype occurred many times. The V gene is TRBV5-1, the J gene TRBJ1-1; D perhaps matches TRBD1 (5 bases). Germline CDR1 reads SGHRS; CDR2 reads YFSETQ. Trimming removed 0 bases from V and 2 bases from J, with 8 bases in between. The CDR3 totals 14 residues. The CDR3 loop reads CASSLEGPNTEAFF. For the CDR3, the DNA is TGCGCCAGCAGCTTGGAGGGGCCTAACACTGAAGCTTTCTTT.

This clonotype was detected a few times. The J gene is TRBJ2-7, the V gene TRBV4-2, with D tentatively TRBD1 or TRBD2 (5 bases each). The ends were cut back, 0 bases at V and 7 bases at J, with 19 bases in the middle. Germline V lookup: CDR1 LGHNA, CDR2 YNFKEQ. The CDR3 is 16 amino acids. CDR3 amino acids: CASSQDPGATVGEQYF. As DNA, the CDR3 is TGTGCCAGCAGCCAAGACCCCGGGGCTACCGTCGGGGAGCAGTACTTC.

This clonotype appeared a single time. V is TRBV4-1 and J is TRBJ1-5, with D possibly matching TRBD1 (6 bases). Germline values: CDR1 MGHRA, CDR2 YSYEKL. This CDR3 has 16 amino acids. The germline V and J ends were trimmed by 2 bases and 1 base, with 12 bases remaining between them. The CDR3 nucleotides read TGCGCCAGCAGCCAAAACACAGGGTTGAGCAATCAGCCCCAGCATTTT. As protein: CASSQNTGLSNQPQHF.

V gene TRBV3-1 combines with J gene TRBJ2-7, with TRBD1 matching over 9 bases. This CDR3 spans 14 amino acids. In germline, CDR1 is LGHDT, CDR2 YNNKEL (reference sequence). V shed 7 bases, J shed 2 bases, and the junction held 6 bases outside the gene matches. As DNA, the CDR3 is TGTGCCAGCACGCCCGGACAGGGGCCCTACGAGCAGTACTTC. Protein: CASTPGQGPYEQYF.

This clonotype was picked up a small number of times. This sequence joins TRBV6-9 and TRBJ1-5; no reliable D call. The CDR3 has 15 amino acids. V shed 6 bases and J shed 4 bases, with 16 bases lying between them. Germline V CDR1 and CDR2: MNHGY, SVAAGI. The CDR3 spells CASRKGDTGNQPQHF. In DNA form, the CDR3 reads TGTGCCAGCAGAAAGGGTGATACGGGGAATCAGCCCCAGCATTTT.

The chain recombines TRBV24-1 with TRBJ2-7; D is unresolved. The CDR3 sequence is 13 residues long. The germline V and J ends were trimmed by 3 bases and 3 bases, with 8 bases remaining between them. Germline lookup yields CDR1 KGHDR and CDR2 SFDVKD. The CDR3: CATSDRQDYEQYF. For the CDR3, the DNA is TGTGCCACCAGTGATAGGCAGGACTACGAGCAGTACTTC.

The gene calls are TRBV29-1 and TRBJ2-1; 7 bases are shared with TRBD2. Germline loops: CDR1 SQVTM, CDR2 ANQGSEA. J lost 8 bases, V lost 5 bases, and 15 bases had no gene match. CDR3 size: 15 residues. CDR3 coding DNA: TGCAGCGTTCCCTTCGGGACTACTCGGGGAGATGAGCAGTTCTTC. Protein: CSVPFGTTRGDEQFF.

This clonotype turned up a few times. The CDR3 bases are TGTGCCAGCAGTGGCCGGGAGACAGGTGGGAATGAGCAGTTCTTC. Amino acids: CASSGRETGGNEQFF. The J gene is TRBJ2-1, the V gene TRBV2; D is possibly TRBD1 or TRBD2 (6 bases each). CDR1 SNHLY and CDR2 FYNNEI come from the germline V gene. The CDR3 spans 15 residues. V lost 4 bases and J lost 7, with 17 bases in between.

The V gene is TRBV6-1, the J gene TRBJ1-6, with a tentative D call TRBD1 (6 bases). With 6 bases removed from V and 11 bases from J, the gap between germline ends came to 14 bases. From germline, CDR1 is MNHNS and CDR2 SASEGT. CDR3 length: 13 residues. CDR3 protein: CASSISGEAPLHF. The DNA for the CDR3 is TGTGCCAGCAGCATATCAGGGGAGGCACCCCTCCACTTT.

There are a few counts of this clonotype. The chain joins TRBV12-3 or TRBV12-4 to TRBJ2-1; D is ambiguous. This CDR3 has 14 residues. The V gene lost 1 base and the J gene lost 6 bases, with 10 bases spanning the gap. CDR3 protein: CASSLVAPGNEQFF. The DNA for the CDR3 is TGTGCCAGCAGTTTAGTCGCGCCGGGCAATGAGCAGTTCTTC.

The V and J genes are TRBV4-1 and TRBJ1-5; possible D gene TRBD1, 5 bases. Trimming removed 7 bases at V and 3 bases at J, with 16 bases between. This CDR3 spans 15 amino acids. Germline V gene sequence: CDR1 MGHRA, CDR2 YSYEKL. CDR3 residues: CASKPGELDNQPQHF. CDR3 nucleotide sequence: TGCGCCAGCAAACCGGGGGAACTGGACAATCAGCCCCAGCATTTT.

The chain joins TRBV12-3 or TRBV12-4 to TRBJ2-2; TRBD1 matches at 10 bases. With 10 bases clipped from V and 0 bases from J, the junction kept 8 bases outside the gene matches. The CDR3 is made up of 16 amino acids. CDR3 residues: CAIDRGPLANTGELFF. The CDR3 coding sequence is TGTGCCATCGACAGGGGGCCCCTTGCGAACACCGGGGAGCTGTTTTTT.